Detailed here is one T cell receptor (beta chain). Its antigen is unknown. The sample comes from a study of T cell responses to AZD1222 COVID-19 vaccine. Study results and limitations: The number of AZD1222 recipients seropositive at baseline was only 5 to 7.

The CDR3 consists of 17 residues. Only in-frame clones appear in the TCRdb table, and some are missing; sequencing was by immunoSEQ multiplex PCR. The sample lists around 160,000 clones, 75% to 85% occurring once. This chain joins TRBV21-1 and TRBJ2-2. TRBV21-1 is assigned pseudogene status. Sample: peripheral blood, taken on day 0 of MenACWY control vaccination. The TCR originated in an adult in good health. DNA of the CDR3: TGTGCCAGCAGCAAAGGTGACCAGCATGGCAACACCGGGGAGCTGTTTTTT. This gives the protein CASSKGDQHGNTGELFF.